The rows below give T cell receptor beta chains drawn from one sample of a study of response to subunit inactivated influenza vaccine. TCRdb re-called the RT-PCR reads through MiXCR, storing one row per CDR3 protein. This table has hundreds of thousands of distinct CDR3 sequences, more than 15% appearing once. Sequences were derived from PBMCs from blood, sampled roughly 12 days after vaccination. The receptors originated from a man aged 45-65 years who received an inactivated influenza vaccine. The CDR3 runs from the conserved cysteine through the conserved F or W. Each record gives: CDR3 length, J gene, V gene, clone size, D gene, CDR3 DNA, CDR3 protein. A D gene is named only where the DNA matches it firmly. Clone size, where shown, is once, few, many, or a class for clones that have expanded.

CDR3 length: 16
J gene: TRBJ2-4
V gene: TRBV27
clone size: few
D gene: TRBD1
CDR3 DNA: TGTGCCAGCAGTTTAGAACCGGGACAGGGTGGTAACATTCAGTACTTC
CDR3 protein: CASSLEPGQGGNIQYF

CDR3 length: 13
J gene: TRBJ2-7
V gene: TRBV28
clone size: -
D gene: TRBD1
CDR3 DNA: TGTGCCAGCATCCCAAACAGGGGGTTCGAGCAGTACTTC
CDR3 protein: CASIPNRGFEQYF

CDR3 length: 16
J gene: TRBJ2-2
V gene: TRBV10-3
clone size: -
D gene: -
CDR3 DNA: TGTGCCACTAGAATAATGGGGGGCGATAGCACCGGGGAGCTGTTTTTT
CDR3 protein: CATRIMGGDSTGELFF

CDR3 length: 16
J gene: TRBJ2-1
V gene: TRBV24-1
clone size: many
D gene: TRBD2
CDR3 DNA: TGTGCCACCAGTGATCCCAGCGGGAGCTCCTACAATGAGCAGTTCTTC
CDR3 protein: CATSDPSGSSYNEQFF

CDR3 length: 13
J gene: TRBJ1-1
V gene: TRBV20-1
clone size: -
D gene: -
CDR3 DNA: TGCAGTGCTAGAGATCTGAGTAACACTGAAGCTTTCTTT
CDR3 protein: CSARDLSNTEAFF

CDR3 length: 14
J gene: TRBJ2-7
V gene: TRBV7-2
clone size: -
D gene: TRBD1
CDR3 DNA: TGTGTCAGCACCTACTTGGGACAGGGCTACGAGCAGTACTTC
CDR3 protein: CVSTYLGQGYEQYF

CDR3 length: 13
J gene: TRBJ2-5
V gene: TRBV5-1
clone size: -
D gene: -
CDR3 DNA: TGCGCCAGCAGCCCCCTACCTCAAGAGACCCAGTACTTC
CDR3 protein: CASSPLPQETQYF

CDR3 length: 12
J gene: TRBJ2-1
V gene: TRBV5-1
clone size: -
D gene: -
CDR3 DNA: TGCGCCAGCAGCGTCAGGGCGAATGAGCAGTTCTTC
CDR3 protein: CASSVRANEQFF

CDR3 length: 14
J gene: TRBJ2-3
V gene: TRBV4-3
clone size: once
D gene: TRBD2
CDR3 DNA: TGCGCCAGCAGTCAGCGGGAGGGCACAGATACGCAGTATTTT
CDR3 protein: CASSQREGTDTQYF

CDR3 length: 13
J gene: TRBJ1-6
V gene: TRBV5-6
clone size: -
D gene: -
CDR3 DNA: TGTGCCAGCAGCCTCAGCAATAATTCACCCCTCCACTTT
CDR3 protein: CASSLSNNSPLHF

CDR3 length: 18
J gene: TRBJ2-5
V gene: TRBV5-1
clone size: few
D gene: TRBD1
CDR3 DNA: TGCGCCAGCAGCGACGGGACAGGGGGTCTCTTGTACCAAGAGACCCAGTACTTC
CDR3 protein: CASSDGTGGLLYQETQYF

CDR3 length: 15
J gene: TRBJ2-3
V gene: TRBV15
clone size: -
D gene: -
CDR3 DNA: TGTGCCACCAGCACGGTCCAGCCTAGCACAGATACGCAGTATTTT
CDR3 protein: CATSTVQPSTDTQYF

CDR3 length: 13
J gene: TRBJ2-7
V gene: TRBV20-1
clone size: few
D gene: TRBD1
CDR3 DNA: TGCAGTGCTAGGAGGGGGCAGGACTACGAGCAGTACTTC
CDR3 protein: CSARRGQDYEQYF

CDR3 length: 16
J gene: TRBJ1-5
V gene: TRBV6-2/TRBV6-3
clone size: -
D gene: TRBD1
CDR3 DNA: TGTGCCAGCAGTTACTCGCGCCGACAGGGGTACCAGCCCCAGCATTTT
CDR3 protein: CASSYSRRQGYQPQHF

CDR3 length: 16
J gene: TRBJ2-1
V gene: TRBV3-1
clone size: -
D gene: TRBD2
CDR3 DNA: TGTGCCAGCAGCCAAGGTTTGGGACTAGCACGGGATGAGCAGTTCTTC
CDR3 protein: CASSQGLGLARDEQFF

CDR3 length: 18
J gene: TRBJ2-1
V gene: TRBV4-2
clone size: -
D gene: TRBD1
CDR3 DNA: TGTGCCAGCAGCCCCCAAACCCGGACAGGGGCCTCCTACAATGAGCAGTTCTTC
CDR3 protein: CASSPQTRTGASYNEQFF

CDR3 length: 17
J gene: TRBJ1-3
V gene: TRBV11-2
clone size: -
D gene: TRBD1
CDR3 DNA: TGTGCCAGCAGCTTAGAGGGCAGGGGGGCCTCTGGAAACACCATATATTTT
CDR3 protein: CASSLEGRGASGNTIYF

CDR3 length: 12
J gene: TRBJ1-1
V gene: TRBV14
clone size: -
D gene: -
CDR3 DNA: TGTGCCAGCAGCCAAGATAGAAGTGTAGCTTTCTTT
CDR3 protein: CASSQDRSVAFF

CDR3 length: 14
J gene: TRBJ1-1
V gene: TRBV6-5
clone size: -
D gene: -
CDR3 DNA: TGTGCCAGCAGTTACTCGAGTCCGAACACTGAAGCTTTCTTT
CDR3 protein: CASSYSSPNTEAFF

CDR3 length: 16
J gene: TRBJ1-3
V gene: TRBV7-9
clone size: -
D gene: -
CDR3 DNA: TGTGCCAGCAGCCTCAACCGGGACGCCGCTGGAAACACCATATATTTT
CDR3 protein: CASSLNRDAAGNTIYF

CDR3 length: 16
J gene: TRBJ2-1
V gene: TRBV3-1
clone size: -
D gene: -
CDR3 DNA: TGTGCCAGCAGCCAAGATCAATGGATAACCTACAATGAGCAGTTCTTC
CDR3 protein: CASSQDQWITYNEQFF

CDR3 length: 14
J gene: TRBJ1-1
V gene: TRBV3-1
clone size: -
D gene: -
CDR3 DNA: TGTGCCAGCAGCCCACCTATCCAGAACACTGAAGCTTTCTTT
CDR3 protein: CASSPPIQNTEAFF

CDR3 length: 16
J gene: TRBJ1-2
V gene: TRBV4-1
clone size: -
D gene: TRBD1
CDR3 DNA: TGCGCCAGCAGCCCGGGACAGGGAGCCCCTAACTATGGCTACACCTTC
CDR3 protein: CASSPGQGAPNYGYTF

CDR3 length: 16
J gene: TRBJ1-1
V gene: TRBV9
clone size: few
D gene: TRBD1
CDR3 DNA: TGTGCCAGCAGCGTAGGACTGGGACAGGGGAACACTGAAGCTTTCTTT
CDR3 protein: CASSVGLGQGNTEAFF

CDR3 length: 15
J gene: TRBJ2-3
V gene: TRBV4-2
clone size: -
D gene: -
CDR3 DNA: TGTGCCAGCAGCCAAGATTTGAGGAGCACAGATACGCAGTATTTT
CDR3 protein: CASSQDLRSTDTQYF

CDR3 length: 12
J gene: TRBJ1-2
V gene: TRBV6-6
clone size: -
D gene: -
CDR3 DNA: TGTGCCTGCGGACAGCTTAACTATGGCTACACCTTC
CDR3 protein: CACGQLNYGYTF

CDR3 length: 15
J gene: TRBJ2-3
V gene: TRBV5-1
clone size: -
D gene: TRBD2
CDR3 DNA: TGCGCCAGCAGCCCGAGACTAGCGGGAGGGGGTACGCAGTATTTT
CDR3 protein: CASSPRLAGGGTQYF

CDR3 length: 14
J gene: TRBJ2-3
V gene: TRBV6-1
clone size: many
D gene: -
CDR3 DNA: TGTGCCAGCAGACACAGGGGAGCGGGATATACGCAGTATTTT
CDR3 protein: CASRHRGAGYTQYF

CDR3 length: 13
J gene: TRBJ1-2
V gene: TRBV4-3
clone size: -
D gene: -
CDR3 DNA: TGCGCCAGCAGCGCAGACAGTTACTATGGCTACACCTTC
CDR3 protein: CASSADSYYGYTF

CDR3 length: 17
J gene: TRBJ2-3
V gene: TRBV5-1
clone size: few
D gene: TRBD2
CDR3 DNA: TGCGCCAGCAGCTTCGGGAGGTGGGAGCAGCGGGGAGATACGCAGTATTTT
CDR3 protein: CASSFGRWEQRGDTQYF

CDR3 length: 16
J gene: TRBJ2-4
V gene: TRBV15
clone size: few
D gene: -
CDR3 DNA: TGTGCCACCAGCAGAGATGGTAGCGTAGCCAAAAACATTCAGTACTTC
CDR3 protein: CATSRDGSVAKNIQYF

CDR3 length: 13
J gene: TRBJ1-2
V gene: TRBV27
clone size: -
D gene: -
CDR3 DNA: TGTGCCAGCAGCCCGGGACACCGTGCTGGCTACACCTTC
CDR3 protein: CASSPGHRAGYTF

CDR3 length: 15
J gene: TRBJ2-5
V gene: TRBV7-9
clone size: -
D gene: -
CDR3 DNA: TGTGCCAGCAGAGCGGCTTCGCGGGGAGAAGAGACCCAGTACTTC
CDR3 protein: CASRAASRGEETQYF

CDR3 length: 14
J gene: TRBJ2-1
V gene: TRBV10-2
clone size: -
D gene: TRBD2
CDR3 DNA: TGCGCCAGCAGTGAGTGGACTAGCGGCAATGAGCAGTTCTTC
CDR3 protein: CASSEWTSGNEQFF

CDR3 length: 14
J gene: TRBJ2-5
V gene: TRBV19
clone size: once
D gene: TRBD2
CDR3 DNA: TGTGCCAGTAGTATCCGAGCGGGATTAGAGACCCAGTACTTC
CDR3 protein: CASSIRAGLETQYF

CDR3 length: 14
J gene: TRBJ1-5
V gene: TRBV6-2/TRBV6-3
clone size: few
D gene: TRBD1
CDR3 DNA: TGTGCCAGCGAACAGGGGTTGGGGAATCAGCCCCAGCATTTT
CDR3 protein: CASEQGLGNQPQHF

CDR3 length: 14
J gene: TRBJ2-7
V gene: TRBV10-3
clone size: -
D gene: -
CDR3 DNA: TGTGCCATCAGTGACCCGCCCGGTGGGGGCGAGCAGTACTTC
CDR3 protein: CAISDPPGGGEQYF

CDR3 length: 15
J gene: TRBJ2-7
V gene: TRBV7-8
clone size: -
D gene: TRBD1
CDR3 DNA: TGTGCCAGCAGCTCAATTGGACAGGCCAAAATAGAGCAGTACTTC
CDR3 protein: CASSSIGQAKIEQYF

CDR3 length: 12
J gene: TRBJ2-1
V gene: TRBV3-1
clone size: many
D gene: -
CDR3 DNA: TGTGCCAGCAGCCAAGTTGGAGGGGAGCAGTTCTTC
CDR3 protein: CASSQVGGEQFF

CDR3 length: 12
J gene: TRBJ2-3
V gene: TRBV5-1
clone size: many
D gene: -
CDR3 DNA: TGCGCCAGCAGACTCAACACAGATACGCAGTATTTT
CDR3 protein: CASRLNTDTQYF

CDR3 length: 19
J gene: TRBJ2-3
V gene: TRBV10-3
clone size: -
D gene: -
CDR3 DNA: TGTGCCATCAGTGAATCGGGACTTTCTACAATTCCTAGCACAGATACGCAGTATTTT
CDR3 protein: CAISESGLSTIPSTDTQYF

CDR3 length: 18
J gene: TRBJ2-6
V gene: TRBV18
clone size: -
D gene: -
CDR3 DNA: TGTGCCAGCTCACAACCGGGAGCCCTCTACTCTGGGGCCAACGTCCTGACTTTC
CDR3 protein: CASSQPGALYSGANVLTF

CDR3 length: 13
J gene: TRBJ2-3
V gene: TRBV7-6
clone size: -
D gene: -
CDR3 DNA: TGTGCCAGCAGCTTTTCAACCTGGGATACGCAGTATTTT
CDR3 protein: CASSFSTWDTQYF

CDR3 length: 17
J gene: TRBJ2-4
V gene: TRBV28
clone size: -
D gene: TRBD1
CDR3 DNA: TGTGCCAGCAGTTTTTACCCGACAGGGGTAGGGGAAAACATTCAGTACTTC
CDR3 protein: CASSFYPTGVGENIQYF

CDR3 length: 16
J gene: TRBJ2-5
V gene: TRBV7-2
clone size: few
D gene: TRBD1
CDR3 DNA: TGTGCCAGCAGCTTAGTGATAGGGACAGGGCAAGAGACCCAGTACTTC
CDR3 protein: CASSLVIGTGQETQYF

CDR3 length: 15
J gene: TRBJ2-5
V gene: TRBV7-9
clone size: few
D gene: -
CDR3 DNA: TGTGCCAGCAGCCCATCTGACAGATTACAAGAGACCCAGTACTTC
CDR3 protein: CASSPSDRLQETQYF

CDR3 length: 12
J gene: TRBJ1-5
V gene: TRBV20-1
clone size: -
D gene: -
CDR3 DNA: TGCAGTGCTACCGGTAGCAATCAGCCCCAGCATTTT
CDR3 protein: CSATGSNQPQHF

CDR3 length: 14
J gene: TRBJ1-1
V gene: TRBV15
clone size: few
D gene: TRBD1
CDR3 DNA: TGTGCCACCAGCAGGGACAGGGGGATCACTGAAGCTTTCTTT
CDR3 protein: CATSRDRGITEAFF